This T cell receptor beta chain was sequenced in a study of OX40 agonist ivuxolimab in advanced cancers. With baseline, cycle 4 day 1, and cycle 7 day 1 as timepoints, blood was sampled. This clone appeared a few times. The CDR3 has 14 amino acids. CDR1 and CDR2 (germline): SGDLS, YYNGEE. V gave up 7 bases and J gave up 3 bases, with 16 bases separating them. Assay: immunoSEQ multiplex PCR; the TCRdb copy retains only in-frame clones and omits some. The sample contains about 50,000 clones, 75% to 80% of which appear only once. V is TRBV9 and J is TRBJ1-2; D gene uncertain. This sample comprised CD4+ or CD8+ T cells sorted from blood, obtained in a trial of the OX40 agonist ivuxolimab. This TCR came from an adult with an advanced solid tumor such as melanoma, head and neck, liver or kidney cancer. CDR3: CASSGGGYDYGYTF. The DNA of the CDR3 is TGTGCCAGCTCCGGAGGTGGGTACGACTATGGCTACACCTTC.